These 20 T cell receptor beta chains were sequenced from one sample in a study of blood T cell repertoires in COVID-19. Here immunoSEQ multiplex PCR was the method, and the copy in TCRdb shows in-frame clones only, minus some. The sample has hundreds of thousands of clones, 75% to 90% seen once; the top ten hold about 4.7%. The sample was PBMCs or T cells enriched from blood (not recorded which). Every receptor here comes from a woman aged 30 to 39 who had been exposed to COVID-19.

The rearrangement uses TRBV7-6 and TRBJ2-1; 13 bases map to TRBD2. J gave up 11 bases and V 4 bases, and 5 bases lay outside the gene matches. The CDR3 spans 14 residues. CDR1 and CDR2 (germline): SGHVS, FNYEAQ. CDR3 protein: CASSSATSGGQQFF. The CDR3 nucleotides are TGTGCCAGCAGCTCCGCGACTAGCGGGGGGCAGCAGTTCTTC.

V is TRBV11-2 and J is TRBJ2-2; 8 nucleotides agree with TRBD2. The CDR3 contains 15 residues. From germline, CDR1 is SGHAT and CDR2 FQNNGV. V was clipped by 5 bases and J by 4 bases; unmatched bases: 6. The CDR3 region is CASSRAGAGTGELFF. The CDR3 DNA follows: TGTGCCAGCAGCAGAGCGGGGGCGGGCACCGGGGAGCTGTTTTTT. The full variable domain, in which reference TRBV11-2 and TRBJ2-2 provide the parts outside the CDR3, is EAGVAQSPRYKIIEKRQSVAFWCNPISGHATLYWYQQILGQGPKLLIQFQNNGVVDDSQLPKDRFSAERLKGVDSTLKIQPAKLEDSAVYLCASSRAGAGTGELFFGEGSRLTVL.

This clone was counted a few times. This chain joins TRBV7-8 and TRBJ1-1; 7 bases align to TRBD1. This CDR3 has 15 amino acids. V trimming: 1 base; J trimming: 9 bases; junction bases outside the gene matches: 11. CDR1 SGHVS and CDR2 FQNEAQ come from the germline V gene. The CDR3, as DNA: TGTGCCAGCAGCTTAGGGGACAGCCGATCTTGGAAAGCTTTCTTT. Its translation: CASSLGDSRSWKAFF.

The chain links TRBV12-5 to TRBJ1-1; D remains ambiguous. Between the trimmed V and J ends, which lost 3 bases and 1 base, there was a span of 9 bases. The CDR3 is 14 residues long. Germline CDR1 LGHNT, CDR2 FRNRAP. The CDR3 sequence: CASGFGKGNTEAFF. CDR3 DNA sequence: TGTGCTAGTGGTTTCGGGAAGGGGAACACTGAAGCTTTCTTT. Filled out from reference TRBV12-5 and TRBJ1-1, the complete variable domain reads DARVTQTPRHKVTEMGQEVTMRCQPILGHNTVFWYRQTMMQGLELLAYFRNRAPLDDSGMPKDRFSAEMPDATLATLKIQPSEPRDSAVYFCASGFGKGNTEAFFGQGTRLTVV.

V and J are TRBV10-3 and TRBJ1-5, with TRBD1 matching 7 bases. CDR1 and CDR2 (germline): ENHRY, SYGVKD. The CDR3 runs 16 residues. V shed 5 bases, J shed 0 bases, and the junction held 7 bases outside the gene matches. CDR3 DNA sequence: TGTGCCATCAGTCCCACCGGGACAGCTAGCAATCAGCCCCAGCATTTT. It encodes CAISPTGTASNQPQHF.

For the CDR3, the DNA is TGTGCCTGGCAGAGGGTGGGGTATACGTACGAGCAGTACTTC. Encoded protein: CAWQRVGYTYEQYF. This chain links TRBV30 with TRBJ2-7, with D perhaps TRBD2 (5 bases). The germline V and J ends were trimmed by 5 bases and 4 bases, with 18 bases remaining between them. Germline loops: CDR1 GTSNPN, CDR2 SVGIG (reference sequence). The CDR3 runs to 14 residues.

V gene TRBV5-8 combines with J gene TRBJ1-1, with 7 bases fitting TRBD1. The CDR3 loop spans 16 amino acids. Germline-derived CDR1 and CDR2 are SGHTS and YDEGEE. V lost 4 bases to trimming and J lost 1 base; unmatched junction nucleotides: 10. The CDR3 spells CASSRFTGTENTEAFF. The CDR3, as DNA: TGTGCCAGCAGCAGGTTCACCGGGACAGAGAACACTGAAGCTTTCTTT.

The V call is TRBV5-1, the J call TRBJ1-6; D call uncertain. The germline V gene encodes CDR1 SGHRS and CDR2 YFSETQ. The V end lost 1 base, the J end lost 2 bases, and 10 bases lay between the germline ends. The CDR3 consists of 16 residues. Written as DNA, the CDR3 is TGCGCCAGCAGCTTGCGGGGAGACGCCTATAATTCACCCCTCCACTTT. Protein product: CASSLRGDAYNSPLHF.

The rearrangement links TRBV12-3 or TRBV12-4 to TRBJ1-1; a weak D match, TRBD1 (5 bases). Trimming removed 2 bases at V and 4 bases at J, with 8 bases between. The CDR3 has 13 amino acids. The CDR3 reads CASSLFRGTEAFF. Here the CDR3 DNA reads TGTGCCAGCAGTTTATTTAGGGGCACTGAAGCTTTCTTT.

The V call is TRBV27, the J call TRBJ2-7; TRBD2 agrees at 7 bases. The germline gives CDR1 MNHEY, CDR2 SMNVEV (reference sequence). V lost 4 bases and J lost 3; bases outside the gene matches: 3. This CDR3 has 13 residues. CDR3 sequence reads: CASSSRTSYEQYF. The CDR3 DNA follows: TGTGCCAGCAGTTCCCGGACTAGCTACGAGCAGTACTTC.

V and J are TRBV28 and TRBJ1-6; D call uncertain. Germline V gives CDR1 MDHEN, CDR2 SYDVKM. V lost 2 bases and J lost 13, with 9 bases in between. The CDR3 has 12 amino acids. The DNA of the CDR3 is TGTGCCAGCAGTTTACCCCACGGTCCCCTCCACTTT. This sequence encodes CASSLPHGPLHF.

In this sample, this clone turned up a few times. The rearrangement links TRBV5-6 to TRBJ1-2; D call uncertain. Germline CDR1 is SGHDT and CDR2 is YYEEEE. The CDR3 sequence is 11 residues long. The germline V and J ends were trimmed by 8 bases and 2 bases, with 7 bases remaining between them. The CDR3, as DNA: TGTGCCAGTGCAGCGAACTATGGCTACACCTTC. Amino acid sequence: CASAANYGYTF.

A single count supports this clone. V and J are TRBV24-1 and TRBJ1-1; D might be TRBD1 (5 bases). The CDR3 totals 15 residues. The V and J ends lost 2 bases and 3 bases respectively, with 12 bases between them. Germline lookup yields CDR1 KGHDR and CDR2 SFDVKD. Here the CDR3 DNA reads TGTGCCACCAGTGATTCTCGTGCGGGGGACACTGAAGCTTTCTTT. It specifies CATSDSRAGDTEAFF.

The chain couples TRBV6-5 to TRBJ1-5; 9 bases match TRBD1. With V trimmed by 6 bases and J by 8 bases, 5 bases remained unmatched. CDR1 and CDR2 (germline): MNHEY, SVGAGI. This CDR3 has 13 residues. CDR3 amino acids: CASRDRGAKPQHF. CDR3 in DNA: TGTGCCAGCAGAGACAGGGGGGCTAAGCCCCAGCATTTT.

This chain links TRBV2 with TRBJ1-2; the match to TRBD1 covers 7 bases. CDR1 and CDR2 from the germline V gene are SNHLY and FYNNEI. V lost 8 bases, J lost 6 bases, and 0 bases stayed unmatched. This CDR3 is 10 amino acids long. The CDR3 nucleotides read TGTGCCAGCCAGGGGGATGGCTACACCTTC. Its translation is CASQGDGYTF.

This rearrangement joins TRBV7-9 to TRBJ1-2, with 9 bases lining up with TRBD1. The junction had 4 bases not matched to a gene; V was cut back by 3 bases and J by 2 bases. This CDR3 is 15 amino acids long. Germline V gene lookup returns CDR1 SEHNR and CDR2 FQNEAQ (reference sequence). CDR3 DNA sequence: TGTGCCAGCAGCTTCGGGACAGGGCTGAACTATGGCTACACCTTC. This codes for CASSFGTGLNYGYTF.

The chain has TRBV2 and TRBJ1-2, with 7 nucleotides matching TRBD1. The J segment lost 0 bases and the V segment lost 8 bases, leaving 6 bases of the junction unmatched. Germline CDR1 is SNHLY and CDR2 is FYNNEI. This CDR3 is 14 amino acids long. Here the CDR3 DNA reads TGTGCCAGCGGACAGGACCCTACTAACTATGGCTACACCTTC. It specifies CASGQDPTNYGYTF.

The gene calls are TRBV5-6 and TRBJ1-5, with D tentatively TRBD1 (5 bases). CDR3 length equals 15 residues. Germline V gene sequence: CDR1 SGHDT, CDR2 YYEEEE. Trimming left V 1 base short and J 5 bases short, with 13 bases between. The CDR3 nucleotides are TGTGCCAGCAGCTTGCAGGGATGGAGCCATCAGCCCCAGCATTTT. Translated: CASSLQGWSHQPQHF.

This chain joins TRBV19 and TRBJ2-7; tentative D call: TRBD1 (6 bases). The CDR3 is made up of 13 amino acids. The germline V gene has CDR1 LNHDA and CDR2 SQIVND (reference sequence). V dropped 3 bases and J dropped 7 bases, with 13 bases sitting between them. CDR3 coding DNA: TGTGCCAGTAGTATGGACAGAACGGGGGAGCAGTACTTC. Protein: CASSMDRTGEQYF. The full variable domain, rest sourced from reference TRBV19 and TRBJ2-7, is DGGITQSPKYLFRKEGQNVTLSCEQNLNHDAMYWYRQDPGQGLRLIYYSQIVNDFQKGDIAEGYSVSREKKESFPLTVTSAQKNPTAFYLCASSMDRTGEQYFGPGTRLTVT.

V usage is TRBV5-6 and J usage is TRBJ2-7; 10 bases match TRBD1. The CDR3 spans 17 residues. V shed 2 bases and J 2 bases; nucleotides not matched to a gene: 10. Per germline, CDR1 SGHDT and CDR2 YYEEEE. The CDR3 is CASSFPGTGVATYEQYF. In DNA, the CDR3 is TGTGCCAGCAGCTTTCCCGGGACAGGGGTAGCAACCTACGAGCAGTACTTC.